Shown below are 8 T cell receptor beta chains from a single sample sequenced in a study of neurological immune-mediated disorders. From the 5' RACE reads, TCRdb called clonotypes with MiXCR, one entry per CDR3 protein. This repertoire shows about 80,000 distinct CDR3 sequences, 4.5% to 7.5% found once; its top ten account for 7.9%. Time point in this sample: longitudinal time-point 2. What was sequenced was PBMCs. These TCRs come from a woman aged 60-75 years with multiple sclerosis.

This clonotype was seen at least ten times. The CDR3 region is CASRLQGFADTQYF. DNA for the CDR3: TGCGCCAGCAGACTACAGGGGTTCGCAGATACGCAGTATTTT. The V call is TRBV5-1, the J call TRBJ2-3, with TRBD1 matching over 7 bases. Losses at the gene ends were 5 bases for V and 4 bases for J; bases not matched to a gene: 7. Germline V lookup: CDR1 SGHRS, CDR2 YFSETQ. The CDR3 loop spans 14 amino acids.

The sample holds many counts of this clonotype. The genes are TRBV20-1 and TRBJ1-2; no definite D call. Germline CDR1 reads DFQATT; CDR2 reads SNEGSKA (reference sequence). This CDR3 region has 14 residues. V was pared by 6 bases and J by 1 base, with 15 bases between. The CDR3: CSAVTSSSNYGYTF. The DNA for the CDR3 is TGCAGTGCCGTAACGTCCAGCAGTAACTATGGCTACACCTTC.

This clonotype was counted many times. The gene calls are TRBV5-1 and TRBJ2-1; no clear D gene. V lost 8 bases, J lost 5 bases, and 14 bases lay in between. This CDR3 contains 13 residues. Germline CDR1 and CDR2: SGHRS and YFSETQ. CDR3 DNA sequence: TGCGCCAGTGGCAGAGCTTCCGACAATGAGCAGTTCTTC. Protein: CASGRASDNEQFF.

This clonotype was seen ten or more times. The rearrangement uses TRBV15 and TRBJ2-7; 11 bases fit TRBD2. Per germline, CDR1 LNHNV and CDR2 YYDKDF (reference sequence). The trim removed 4 bases at V and 6 bases at J, leaving 14 bases unmatched. CDR3 size: 17 residues. The CDR3 DNA reads as TGTGCCACCAGCATTTCTAGCGGGGGGCGCCTTGGGGGCGAGCAGTACTTC. Translation: CATSISSGGRLGGEQYF.

The sample holds many counts of this clonotype. CDR3 sequence: CAISGGQGSNTDTQYF. Written as DNA, the CDR3 is TGTGCCATCAGTGGGGGACAGGGATCCAACACAGATACGCAGTATTTT. This chain connects TRBV10-3 to TRBJ2-3, with 9 bases that match TRBD1. The CDR3 loop spans 16 amino acids. The germline gives CDR1 ENHRY, CDR2 SYGVKD. V gave up 4 bases and J gave up 2 bases; unmatched junction bases: 7.

This clonotype came up many times. V gene TRBV6-1 combines with J gene TRBJ2-5; 13 bases are a match to TRBD2. V dropped 5 bases and J dropped 5; count of bases not matched to a gene: 5. The V gene's germline CDR1 is MNHNS and CDR2 SASEGT. This CDR3 region has 15 residues. CDR3 region: CASSLGLAGQETQYF. The CDR3 nucleotides read TGTGCCAGCAGTTTGGGACTAGCGGGGCAGGAGACCCAGTACTTC.

This clonotype was detected many times. The chain links TRBV19 to TRBJ1-5, with D possibly TRBD1 on 5 matching bases. Between the trimmed V and J ends, which lost 7 bases and 4 bases, there was a span of 14 bases. The CDR3 length is 14 residues. Germline CDR1 is LNHDA and CDR2 is SQIVND (reference sequence). The CDR3 DNA reads as TGTGCCAGTACCCGTACAGGTGGGAATCAGCCCCAGCATTTT. Encoded protein: CASTRTGGNQPQHF.

This clonotype was detected ten times or more. The gene calls are TRBV24-1 and TRBJ2-1; 8 nucleotides match TRBD1. The CDR3 runs 16 residues. CDR1 and CDR2 from the germline V gene are KGHDR and SFDVKD. V trimming: 3 bases; J trimming: 0 bases; junction bases outside the gene matches: 3. The CDR3 protein is CATSDPGGSSYNEQFF. CDR3 sequence (DNA): TGTGCCACCAGTGATCCAGGGGGCAGCTCCTACAATGAGCAGTTCTTC.